This T cell receptor (beta chain) was recorded in a study of control samples from healthy donors and cancer patients. The table came from immunoSEQ multiplex PCR; TCRdb's copy has only in-frame clones and leaves some out. The sample includes about 120,000 clones, more than 80% seen only once; the top ten take 1% to 1.4%. The sample comprised PBMCs. This clonotype was sampled from a woman aged 45-59 years with colorectal cancer.

CDR3 nucleotide sequence: TGCAGCGTCCGGGACACCGCAGATACGCAGTATTTT. Amino acids: CSVRDTADTQYF. The V and J genes are TRBV29-1 and TRBJ2-3; maybe TRBD1 (6 bases). CDR3 length equals 12 residues. CDR1 and CDR2 from the germline V gene are SQVTM and ANQGSEA. Trimming stripped 6 bases from V and 4 bases from J, with 11 bases between.